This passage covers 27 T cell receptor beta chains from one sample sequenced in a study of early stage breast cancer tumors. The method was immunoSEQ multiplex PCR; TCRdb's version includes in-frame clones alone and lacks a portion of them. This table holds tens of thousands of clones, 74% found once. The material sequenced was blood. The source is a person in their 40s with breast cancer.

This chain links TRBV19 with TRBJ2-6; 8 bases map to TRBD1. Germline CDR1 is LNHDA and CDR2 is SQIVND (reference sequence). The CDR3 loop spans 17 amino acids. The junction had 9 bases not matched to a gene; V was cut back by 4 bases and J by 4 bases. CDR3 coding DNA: TGTGCCAGTAGTAACGGACAGGGTGTCTCGGGGGCCAACGTCCTGACTTTC. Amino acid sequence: CASSNGQGVSGANVLTF.

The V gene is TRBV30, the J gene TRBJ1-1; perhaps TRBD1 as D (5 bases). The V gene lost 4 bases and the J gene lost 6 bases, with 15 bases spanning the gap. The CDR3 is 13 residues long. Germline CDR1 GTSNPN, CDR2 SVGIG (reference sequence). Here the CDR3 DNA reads TGTGCCTGGACGGACGGGGCTTGGGCTGAAGCTTTCTTT. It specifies CAWTDGAWAEAFF.

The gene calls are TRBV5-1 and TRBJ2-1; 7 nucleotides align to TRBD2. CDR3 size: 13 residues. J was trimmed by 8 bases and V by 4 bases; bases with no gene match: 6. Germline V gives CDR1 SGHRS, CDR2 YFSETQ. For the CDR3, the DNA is TGCGCCAGCAGCGAGAGCGGGATTTATGAGCAGTTCTTC. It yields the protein CASSESGIYEQFF. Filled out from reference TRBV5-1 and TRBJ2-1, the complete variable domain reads KAGVTQTPRYLIKTRGQQVTLSCSPISGHRSVSWYQQTPGQGLQFLFEYFSETQRNKGNFPGRFSGRQFSNSRSEMNVSTLELGDSALYLCASSESGIYEQFFGPGTRLTVL.

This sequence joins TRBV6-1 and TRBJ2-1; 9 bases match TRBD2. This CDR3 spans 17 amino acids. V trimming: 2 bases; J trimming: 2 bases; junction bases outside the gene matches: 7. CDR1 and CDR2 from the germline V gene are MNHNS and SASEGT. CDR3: CASSELAGIFPYNEQFF. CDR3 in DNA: TGTGCCAGCAGTGAACTAGCGGGAATATTCCCCTACAATGAGCAGTTCTTC.

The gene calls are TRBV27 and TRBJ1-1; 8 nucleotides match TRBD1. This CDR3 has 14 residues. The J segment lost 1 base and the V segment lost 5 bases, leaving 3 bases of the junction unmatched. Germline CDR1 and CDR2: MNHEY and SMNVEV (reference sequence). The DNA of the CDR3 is TGTGCCAGCAGTCCAGGACAGGGGAACACTGAAGCTTTCTTT. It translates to CASSPGQGNTEAFF.

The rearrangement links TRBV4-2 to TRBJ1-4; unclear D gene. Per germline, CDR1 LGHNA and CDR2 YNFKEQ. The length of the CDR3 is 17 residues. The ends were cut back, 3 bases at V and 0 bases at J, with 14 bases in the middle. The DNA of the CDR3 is TGTGCCAGCAGCCAGTCGATTACAGAGACAACTAATGAAAAACTGTTTTTT. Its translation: CASSQSITETTNEKLFF.

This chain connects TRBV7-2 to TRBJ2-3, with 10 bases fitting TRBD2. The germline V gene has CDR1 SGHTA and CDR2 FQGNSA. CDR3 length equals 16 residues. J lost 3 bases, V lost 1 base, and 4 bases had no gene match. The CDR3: CASSLGAGGGTDTQYF. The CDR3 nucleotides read TGTGCCAGCAGCTTAGGAGCGGGAGGGGGGACAGATACGCAGTATTTT.

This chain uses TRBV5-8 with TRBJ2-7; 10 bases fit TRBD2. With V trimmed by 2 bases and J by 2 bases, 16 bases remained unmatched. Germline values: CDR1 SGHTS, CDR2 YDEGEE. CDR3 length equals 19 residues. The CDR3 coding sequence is TGTGCCAGCAGCTTTACTAGCGGGAAGTTCCCCTGGGCGGCCTACGAGCAGTACTTC. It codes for CASSFTSGKFPWAAYEQYF.

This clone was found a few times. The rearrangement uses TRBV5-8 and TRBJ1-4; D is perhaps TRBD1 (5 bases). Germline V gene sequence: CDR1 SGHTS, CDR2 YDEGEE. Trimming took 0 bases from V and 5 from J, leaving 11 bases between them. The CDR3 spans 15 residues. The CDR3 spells CASSLGQSDNEKLFF. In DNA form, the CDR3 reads TGTGCCAGCAGCTTGGGACAGTCGGACAATGAAAAACTGTTTTTT. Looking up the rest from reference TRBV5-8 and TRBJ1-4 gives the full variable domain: EAGVTQSPTHLIKTRGQQATLRCSPISGHTSVYWYQQALGLGLQFLLWYDEGEERNRGNFPPRFSGRQFPNYSSELNVNALELEDSALYLCASSLGQSDNEKLFFGSGTQLSVL.

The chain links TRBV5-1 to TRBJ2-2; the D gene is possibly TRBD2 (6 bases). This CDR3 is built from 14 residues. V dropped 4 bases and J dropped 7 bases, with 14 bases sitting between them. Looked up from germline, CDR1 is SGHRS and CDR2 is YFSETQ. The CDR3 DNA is TGCGCCAGCAGCCCCAGCGGGTTGATCGGGGAGCTGTTTTTT. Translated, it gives CASSPSGLIGELFF.

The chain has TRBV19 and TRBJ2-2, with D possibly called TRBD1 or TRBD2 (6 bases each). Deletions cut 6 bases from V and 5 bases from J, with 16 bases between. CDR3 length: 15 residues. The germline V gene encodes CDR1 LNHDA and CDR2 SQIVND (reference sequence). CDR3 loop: CASRGGAQRTGELFF. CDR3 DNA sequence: TGTGCCAGTAGGGGGGGCGCGCAGAGGACCGGGGAGCTGTTTTTT. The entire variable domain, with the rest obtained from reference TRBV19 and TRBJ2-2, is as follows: DGGITQSPKYLFRKEGQNVTLSCEQNLNHDAMYWYRQDPGQGLRLIYYSQIVNDFQKGDIAEGYSVSREKKESFPLTVTSAQKNPTAFYLCASRGGAQRTGELFFGEGSRLTVL.

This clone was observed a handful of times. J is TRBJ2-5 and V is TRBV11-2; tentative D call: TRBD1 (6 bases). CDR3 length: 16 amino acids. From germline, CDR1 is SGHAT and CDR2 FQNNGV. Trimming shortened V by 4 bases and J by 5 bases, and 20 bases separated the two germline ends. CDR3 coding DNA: TGTGCCAGCAGCTCGCTGGAGTCAAGGGGGTGGGAGACCCAGTACTTC. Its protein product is CASSSLESRGWETQYF.

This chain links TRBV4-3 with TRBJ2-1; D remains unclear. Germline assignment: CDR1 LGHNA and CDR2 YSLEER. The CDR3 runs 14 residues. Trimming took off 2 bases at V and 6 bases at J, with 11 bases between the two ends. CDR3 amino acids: CASSQSRASNEQFF. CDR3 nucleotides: TGCGCCAGCAGCCAATCACGGGCTTCCAATGAGCAGTTCTTC.

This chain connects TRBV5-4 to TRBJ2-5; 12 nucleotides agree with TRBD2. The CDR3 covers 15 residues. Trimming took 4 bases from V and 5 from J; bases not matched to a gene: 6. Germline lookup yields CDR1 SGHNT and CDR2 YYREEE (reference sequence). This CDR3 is CASSLGLAGTETQYF. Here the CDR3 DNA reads TGTGCCAGCAGCCTCGGACTAGCGGGAACGGAGACCCAGTACTTC.

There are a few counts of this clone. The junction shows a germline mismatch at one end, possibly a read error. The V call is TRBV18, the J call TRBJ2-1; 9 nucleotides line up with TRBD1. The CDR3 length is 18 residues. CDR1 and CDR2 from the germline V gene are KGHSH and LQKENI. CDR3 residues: CASSPARIGTGSPNGQFF. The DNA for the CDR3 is TGTGCCAGCTCACCCGCACGTATTGGGACAGGGTCCCCTAATGGGCAGTTCTTC.

The CDR3 coding sequence is TGTGCCAGCAGACTACCGGGACTAGCGGGAGATGAGCAGTTCTTC. Protein sequence: CASRLPGLAGDEQFF. The rearrangement joins TRBV7-8 to TRBJ2-1; the match to TRBD2 covers 14 bases. The CDR3 is made up of 15 amino acids. Germline loops: CDR1 SGHVS, CDR2 FQNEAQ. Trimming took 6 bases from V and 8 from J; bases not matched to a gene: 6.

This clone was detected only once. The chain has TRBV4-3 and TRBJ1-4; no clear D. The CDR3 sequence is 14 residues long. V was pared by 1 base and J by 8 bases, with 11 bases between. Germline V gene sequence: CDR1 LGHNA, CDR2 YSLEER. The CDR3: CASSQVPVREKLFF. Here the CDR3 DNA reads TGCGCCAGCAGCCAAGTTCCAGTTCGGGAAAAACTGTTTTTT.

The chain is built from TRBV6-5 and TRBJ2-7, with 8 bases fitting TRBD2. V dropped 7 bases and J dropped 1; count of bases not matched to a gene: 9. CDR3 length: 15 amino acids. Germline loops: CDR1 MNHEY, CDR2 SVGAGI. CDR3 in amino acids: CASIGRGGPSYEQYF. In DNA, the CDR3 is TGTGCCAGCATCGGCCGGGGGGGACCATCCTACGAGCAGTACTTC.

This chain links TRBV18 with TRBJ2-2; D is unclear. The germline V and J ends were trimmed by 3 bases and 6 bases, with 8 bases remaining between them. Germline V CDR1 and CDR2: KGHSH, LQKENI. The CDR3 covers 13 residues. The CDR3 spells CASSPWGSGELFF. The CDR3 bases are TGTGCCAGCTCACCTTGGGGATCCGGGGAGCTGTTTTTT.

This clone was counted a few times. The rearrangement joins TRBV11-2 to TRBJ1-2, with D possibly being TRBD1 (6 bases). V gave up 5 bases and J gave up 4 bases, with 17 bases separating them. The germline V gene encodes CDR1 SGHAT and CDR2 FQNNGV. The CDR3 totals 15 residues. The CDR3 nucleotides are TGTGCCAGCAGCCCTAGGCTGGACAGCCGCTATGGCTACACCTTC. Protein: CASSPRLDSRYGYTF.

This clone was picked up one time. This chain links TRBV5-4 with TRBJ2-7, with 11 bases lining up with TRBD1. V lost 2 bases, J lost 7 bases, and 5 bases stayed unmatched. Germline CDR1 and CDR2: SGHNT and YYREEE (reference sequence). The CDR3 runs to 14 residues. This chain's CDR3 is CASSFGQGAWEQYF. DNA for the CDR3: TGTGCCAGCAGCTTCGGACAGGGGGCGTGGGAGCAGTACTTC. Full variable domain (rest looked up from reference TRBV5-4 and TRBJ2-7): ETGVTQSPTHLIKTRGQQVTLRCSSQSGHNTVSWYQQALGQGPQFIFQYYREEENGRGNFPPRFSGLQFPNYSSELNVNALELDDSALYLCASSFGQGAWEQYFGPGTRLTVT.

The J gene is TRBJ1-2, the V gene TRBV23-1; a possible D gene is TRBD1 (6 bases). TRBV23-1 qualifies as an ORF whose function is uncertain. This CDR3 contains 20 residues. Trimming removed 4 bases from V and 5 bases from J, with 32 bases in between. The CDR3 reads CASSPRHQAPQGPFRYGYTF. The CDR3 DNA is TGCGCCAGCAGTCCGCGTCATCAAGCGCCACAGGGCCCCTTTCGGTATGGCTACACCTTC.

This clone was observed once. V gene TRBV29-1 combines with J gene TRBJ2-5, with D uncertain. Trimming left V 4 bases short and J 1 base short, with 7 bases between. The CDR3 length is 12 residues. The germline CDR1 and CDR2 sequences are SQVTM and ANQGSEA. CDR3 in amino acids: CSVVLAQETQYF. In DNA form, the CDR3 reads TGCAGCGTTGTGTTGGCCCAAGAGACCCAGTACTTC.

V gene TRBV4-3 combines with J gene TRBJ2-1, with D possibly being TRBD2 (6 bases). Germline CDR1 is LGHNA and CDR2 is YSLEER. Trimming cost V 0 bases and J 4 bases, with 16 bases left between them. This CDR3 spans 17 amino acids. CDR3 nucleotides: TGCGCCAGCAGCCAAGATCGTGGGGACTTACTATACAATGAGCAGTTCTTC. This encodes CASSQDRGDLLYNEQFF.

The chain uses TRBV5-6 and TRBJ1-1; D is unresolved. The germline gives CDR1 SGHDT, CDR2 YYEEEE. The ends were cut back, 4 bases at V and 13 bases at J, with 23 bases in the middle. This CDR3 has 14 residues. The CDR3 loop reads CASSVVSGPDLGFF. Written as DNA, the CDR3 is TGTGCCAGCAGCGTTGTAAGTGGACCTGACCTCGGTTTCTTT.

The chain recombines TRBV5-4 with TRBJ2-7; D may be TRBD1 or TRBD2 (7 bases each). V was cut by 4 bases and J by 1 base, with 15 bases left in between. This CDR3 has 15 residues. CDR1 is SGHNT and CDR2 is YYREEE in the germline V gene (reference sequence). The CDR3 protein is CASSRPGGGSYEQYF. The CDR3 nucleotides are TGTGCCAGCAGCCGCCCAGGGGGGGGGTCCTACGAGCAGTACTTC. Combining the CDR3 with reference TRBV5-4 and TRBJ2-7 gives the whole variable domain ETGVTQSPTHLIKTRGQQVTLRCSSQSGHNTVSWYQQALGQGPQFIFQYYREEENGRGNFPPRFSGLQFPNYSSELNVNALELDDSALYLCASSRPGGGSYEQYFGPGTRLTVT.

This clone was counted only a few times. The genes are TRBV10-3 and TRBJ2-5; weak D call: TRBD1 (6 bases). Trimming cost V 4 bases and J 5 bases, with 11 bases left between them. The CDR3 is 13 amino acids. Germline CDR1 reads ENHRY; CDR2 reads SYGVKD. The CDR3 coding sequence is TGTGCCATCAGTGGGACAGCAGTTGAGACCCAGTACTTC. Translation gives CAISGTAVETQYF.